This T cell receptor (beta chain) appears in the sequencing data of a study of OX40 agonist ivuxolimab in advanced cancers. The wider study: Patients got intravenous ivuxolimab at 0.01 to 10 mg/kg every 2 weeks.

Study-wide results and limits: Specificity for antigen went undetermined in the expanded peripheral T cells. Low clonal expansion, among the lowest seen, marked partial responders at 0.1-3.0 mg/kg.

With regard to this clone: The antigen remains undetermined.

The V and J ends lost 4 bases and 1 base respectively, with 19 bases between them. The germline CDR1 and CDR2 sequences are LNHDA and SQIVND (reference sequence). This CDR3 has 17 residues. The sampling schedule covered blood at baseline, cycle 4 day 1, and cycle 7 day 1. The data were produced by immunoSEQ multiplex PCR, yet TCRdb's version contains in-frame clones alone and is incomplete. The data hold under 65,000 clones, with around 91% observed a single time. The starting material was CD4+ or CD8+ T cells sorted from blood, obtained in a trial of the OX40 agonist ivuxolimab. The sequence came from an adult with an advanced solid tumor such as melanoma, head and neck, liver or kidney cancer. J is TRBJ1-1 and V is TRBV19; no firm D call. CDR3 protein: CASSTRRSGFGNTEAFF. The CDR3 DNA reads as TGTGCCAGTAGTACCCGGCGGTCAGGTTTTGGGAACACTGAAGCTTTCTTT.